Listed here are 8 T cell receptor beta chains from one sample, sequenced in a study of cytomegalovirus exposure and HLA in healthy donors. The PCR ran on 60 Vbeta and 13 Jbeta primers. Generated by immunoSEQ multiplex PCR, the TCRdb table keeps only in-frame clones and is missing some. The table records about 150,000 clones, 70% to 90% of them present only once. Sequenced sample: PBMCs. These receptors were taken from a male donor in good health and CMV-seronegative.

In its sample, this clone was seen once. The V gene is TRBV28, the J gene TRBJ2-7; TRBD1 might be the D (5 bases). Trimming removed 3 bases at V and 0 bases at J, with 9 bases between. The germline gives CDR1 MDHEN, CDR2 SYDVKM. This CDR3 has 14 amino acids. The CDR3 DNA reads as TGTGCCAGCAGTTTCGTGACAGTCTCCTACGAGCAGTACTTC. This sequence encodes CASSFVTVSYEQYF.

The chain combines TRBV5-4 with TRBJ1-1; D is undetermined. V shed 0 bases and J shed 2 bases, with 5 bases lying between them. Germline CDR1 reads SGHNT; CDR2 reads YYREEE (reference sequence). This CDR3 region has 13 residues. This CDR3 is CASSLDINTEAFF. In DNA, the CDR3 is TGTGCCAGCAGCTTGGACATAAACACTGAAGCTTTCTTT.

This chain links TRBV9 with TRBJ2-1; D is unclear. The CDR3 is 15 amino acids. The V gene's germline CDR1 is SGDLS and CDR2 YYNGEE. The V end was cut by 4 bases, the J end by 4 bases, with 15 bases between. The DNA for the CDR3 is TGTGCCAGCAGCCCCAATTCGCGGCCTTACAATGAGCAGTTCTTC. It translates to CASSPNSRPYNEQFF.

V is TRBV19 and J is TRBJ1-5; D gene uncertain. The V gene lost 7 bases and the J gene lost 7 bases, with 11 bases spanning the gap. CDR1 LNHDA and CDR2 SQIVND come from the germline V gene (reference sequence). The CDR3 length is 12 residues. For the CDR3, the DNA is TGTGCCAGTACCTCGGCAGGACAGCCCCAGCATTTT. Its translation: CASTSAGQPQHF.

The chain carries TRBV2 and TRBJ1-1; a possible D gene is TRBD1 (5 bases). V was trimmed by 4 bases and J by 0 bases, leaving 9 bases between them. CDR3 length: 14 residues. Germline CDR1 SNHLY, CDR2 FYNNEI. CDR3 residues: CASSVRQMNTEAFF. CDR3 DNA: TGTGCCAGCAGTGTGCGACAGATGAACACTGAAGCTTTCTTT.

CDR3 DNA sequence: TGCGCCAGCAGTCCCCTTGCCCTTATGGAGTACGAGCAGTACTTC. It translates to CASSPLALMEYEQYF. This sequence joins TRBV23-1 and TRBJ2-7; D unresolved. TRBV23-1 counts as an open reading frame of uncertain function. V was trimmed by 4 bases and J by 4 bases, leaving 17 bases between them. The CDR3 consists of 15 residues.

CDR3 sequence: CASSILAGNNEQFF. CDR3 DNA sequence: TGTGCCAGCAGTATACTAGCGGGAAACAATGAGCAGTTCTTC. The rearrangement uses TRBV28 and TRBJ2-1, with TRBD2 matching over 10 bases. This CDR3 contains 14 residues. V was pared by 5 bases and J by 5 bases, with 3 bases of the junction left unmatched. The germline V gene has CDR1 MDHEN and CDR2 SYDVKM.

The genes are TRBV27 and TRBJ2-7, with 7 bases that match TRBD2. Germline V gene lookup returns CDR1 MNHEY and CDR2 SMNVEV (reference sequence). The CDR3 has 15 residues. After removal of 2 bases from V and 3 bases from J, the junction contained 7 bases not matched to a gene. The CDR3 DNA follows: TGTGCCAGCAGTTTAGTCTCGGGGGGAAGCTACGAGCAGTACTTC. It codes for CASSLVSGGSYEQYF.